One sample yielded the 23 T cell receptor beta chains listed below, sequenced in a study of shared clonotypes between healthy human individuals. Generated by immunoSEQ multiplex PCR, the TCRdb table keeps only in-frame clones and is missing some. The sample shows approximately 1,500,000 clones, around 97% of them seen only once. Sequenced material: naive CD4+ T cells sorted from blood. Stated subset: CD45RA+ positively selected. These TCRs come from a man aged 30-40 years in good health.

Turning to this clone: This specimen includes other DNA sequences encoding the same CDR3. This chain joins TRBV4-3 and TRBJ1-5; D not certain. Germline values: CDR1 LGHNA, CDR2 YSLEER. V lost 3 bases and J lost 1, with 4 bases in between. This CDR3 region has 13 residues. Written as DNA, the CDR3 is TGCGCCAGCAGCCAGGACAGCAATCAGCCCCAGCATTTT. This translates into CASSQDSNQPQHF.

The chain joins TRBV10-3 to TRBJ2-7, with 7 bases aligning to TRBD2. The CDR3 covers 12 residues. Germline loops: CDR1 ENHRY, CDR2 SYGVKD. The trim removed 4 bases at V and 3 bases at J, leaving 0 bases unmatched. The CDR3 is CAISAGGYEQYF. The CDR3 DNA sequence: TGTGCCATCAGTGCGGGGGGCTACGAGCAGTACTTC.

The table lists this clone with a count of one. The CDR3 coding sequence is TGCGCCAGCAGCTTGACTAGCGGGCCTTCCTACGAGCAGTACTTC. The encoded protein is CASSLTSGPSYEQYF. This chain joins TRBV5-1 and TRBJ2-7; 9 nucleotides agree with TRBD2. The J segment lost 1 base and the V segment lost 1 base, leaving 3 bases of the junction unmatched. Germline V lookup: CDR1 SGHRS, CDR2 YFSETQ. The CDR3 runs 15 residues.

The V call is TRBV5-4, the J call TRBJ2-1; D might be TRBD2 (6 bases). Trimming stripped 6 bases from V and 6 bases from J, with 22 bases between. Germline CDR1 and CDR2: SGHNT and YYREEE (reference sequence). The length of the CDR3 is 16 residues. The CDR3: CASTFGGRNSGNEQFF. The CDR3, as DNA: TGTGCCAGCACCTTCGGGGGACGGAACTCGGGCAATGAGCAGTTCTTC.

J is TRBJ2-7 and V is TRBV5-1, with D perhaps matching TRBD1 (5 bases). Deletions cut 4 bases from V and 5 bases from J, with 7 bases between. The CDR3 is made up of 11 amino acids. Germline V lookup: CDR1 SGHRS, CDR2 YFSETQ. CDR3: CASSRGNEQYF. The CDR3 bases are TGCGCCAGCAGCAGGGGAAACGAGCAGTACTTC.

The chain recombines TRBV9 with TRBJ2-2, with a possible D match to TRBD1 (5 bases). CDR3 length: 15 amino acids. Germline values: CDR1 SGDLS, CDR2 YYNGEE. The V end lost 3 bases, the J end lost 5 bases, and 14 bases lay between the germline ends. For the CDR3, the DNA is TGTGCCAGCAGCGCGACGGCAGGGCCTACCGGGGAGCTGTTTTTT. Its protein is CASSATAGPTGELFF.

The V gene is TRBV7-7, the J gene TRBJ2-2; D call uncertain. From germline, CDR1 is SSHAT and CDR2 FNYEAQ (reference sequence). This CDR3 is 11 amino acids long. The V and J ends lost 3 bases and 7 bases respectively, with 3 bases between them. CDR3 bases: TGTGCCAGCAGCTTCGACGGGGAGCTGTTTTTT. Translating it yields CASSFDGELFF.

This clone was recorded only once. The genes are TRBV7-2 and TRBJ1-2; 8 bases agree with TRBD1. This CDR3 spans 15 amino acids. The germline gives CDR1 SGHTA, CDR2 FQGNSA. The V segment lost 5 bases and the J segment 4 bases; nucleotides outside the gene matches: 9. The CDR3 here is CASSRIGTGGYGYTF. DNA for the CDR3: TGTGCCAGCAGCCGTATAGGTACAGGGGGCTATGGCTACACCTTC.

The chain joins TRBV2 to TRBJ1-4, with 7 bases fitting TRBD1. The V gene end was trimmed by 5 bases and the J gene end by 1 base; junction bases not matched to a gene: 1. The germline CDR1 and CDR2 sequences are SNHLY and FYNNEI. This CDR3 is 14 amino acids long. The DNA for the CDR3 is TGTGCCAGCAGTCGACAGGGAACTAATGAAAAACTGTTTTTT. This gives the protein CASSRQGTNEKLFF.

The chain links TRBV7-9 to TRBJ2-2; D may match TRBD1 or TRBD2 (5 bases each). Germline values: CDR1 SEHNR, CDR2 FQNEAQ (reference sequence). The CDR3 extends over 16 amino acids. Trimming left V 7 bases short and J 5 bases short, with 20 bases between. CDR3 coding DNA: TGTGCCAGCACCCGACTCTCGGGGACCCTAACCGGGGAGCTGTTTTTT. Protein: CASTRLSGTLTGELFF.

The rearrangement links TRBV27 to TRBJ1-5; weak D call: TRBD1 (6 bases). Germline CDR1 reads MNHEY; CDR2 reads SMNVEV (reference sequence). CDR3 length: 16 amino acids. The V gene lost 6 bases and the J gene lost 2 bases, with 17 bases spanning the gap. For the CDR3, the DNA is TGTGCCAGCAGGTCCCACCTCAGGGGCGGCAATCAGCCCCAGCATTTT. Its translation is CASRSHLRGGNQPQHF.

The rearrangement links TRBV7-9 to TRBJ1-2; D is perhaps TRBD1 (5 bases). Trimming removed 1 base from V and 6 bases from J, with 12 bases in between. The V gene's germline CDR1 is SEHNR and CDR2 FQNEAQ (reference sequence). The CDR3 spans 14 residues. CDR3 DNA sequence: TGTGCCAGCAGCTTAGAGCAGGGAATCCATGGCTACACCTTC. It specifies CASSLEQGIHGYTF.

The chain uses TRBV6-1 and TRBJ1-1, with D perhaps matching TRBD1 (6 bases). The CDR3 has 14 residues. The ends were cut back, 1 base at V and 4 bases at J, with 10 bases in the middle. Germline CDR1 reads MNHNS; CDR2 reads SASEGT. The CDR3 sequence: CASSEGLRGTEAFF. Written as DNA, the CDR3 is TGTGCCAGCAGTGAAGGACTCAGGGGCACTGAAGCTTTCTTT.

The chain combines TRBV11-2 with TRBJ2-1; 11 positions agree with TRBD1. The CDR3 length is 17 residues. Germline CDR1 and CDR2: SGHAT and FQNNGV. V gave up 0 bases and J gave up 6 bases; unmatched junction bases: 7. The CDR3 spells CASSLERTGGSGNEQFF. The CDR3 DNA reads TGTGCCAGCAGCTTAGAGAGGACAGGGGGCAGCGGCAATGAGCAGTTCTTC.

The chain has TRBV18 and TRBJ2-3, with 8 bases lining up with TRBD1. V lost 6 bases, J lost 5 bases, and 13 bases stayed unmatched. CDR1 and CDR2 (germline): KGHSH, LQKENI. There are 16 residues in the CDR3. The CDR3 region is CASSLSPGQAEDTQYF. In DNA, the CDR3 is TGTGCCAGCTCCCTATCTCCGGGACAGGCTGAAGATACGCAGTATTTT.

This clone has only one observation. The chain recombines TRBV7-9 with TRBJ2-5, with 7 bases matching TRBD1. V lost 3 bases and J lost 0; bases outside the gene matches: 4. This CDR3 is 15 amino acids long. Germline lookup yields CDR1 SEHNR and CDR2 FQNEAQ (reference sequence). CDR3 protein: CASSLGDSYQETQYF. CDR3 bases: TGTGCCAGCAGCTTGGGGGACAGCTACCAAGAGACCCAGTACTTC.

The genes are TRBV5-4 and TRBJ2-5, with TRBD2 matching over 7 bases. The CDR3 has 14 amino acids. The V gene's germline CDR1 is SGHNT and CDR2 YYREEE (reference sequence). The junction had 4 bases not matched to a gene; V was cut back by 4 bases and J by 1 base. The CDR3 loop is CASSRTSVQETQYF. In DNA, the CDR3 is TGTGCCAGCAGCCGCACTAGCGTCCAAGAGACCCAGTACTTC.

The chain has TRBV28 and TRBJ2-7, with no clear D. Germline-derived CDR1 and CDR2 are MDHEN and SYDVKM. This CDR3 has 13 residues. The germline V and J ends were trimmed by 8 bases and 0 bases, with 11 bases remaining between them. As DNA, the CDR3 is TGTGCCAGCGGGCTACCCGGCTCCTACGAGCAGTACTTC. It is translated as CASGLPGSYEQYF.

CDR3 protein: CASSYQLRGLVDEQFF. The CDR3 DNA sequence: TGTGCCAGCAGCTACCAACTAAGAGGGCTGGTCGATGAGCAGTTCTTC. The gene calls are TRBV11-2 and TRBJ2-1; D may be TRBD2 (5 bases). The CDR3 is 16 amino acids. From germline, CDR1 is SGHAT and CDR2 FQNNGV. V lost 4 bases and J lost 8, with 21 bases in between.

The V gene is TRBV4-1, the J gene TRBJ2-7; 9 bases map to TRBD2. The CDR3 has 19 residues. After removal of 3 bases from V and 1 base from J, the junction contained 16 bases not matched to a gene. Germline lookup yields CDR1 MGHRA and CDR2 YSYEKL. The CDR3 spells CASSHPVALAGAQSYEQYF. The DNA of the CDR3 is TGCGCCAGCAGCCACCCGGTCGCGTTAGCGGGAGCCCAGTCCTACGAGCAGTACTTC.

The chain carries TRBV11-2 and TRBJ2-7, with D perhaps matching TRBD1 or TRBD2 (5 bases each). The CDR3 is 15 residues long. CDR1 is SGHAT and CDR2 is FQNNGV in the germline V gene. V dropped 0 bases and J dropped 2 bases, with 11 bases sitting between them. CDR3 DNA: TGTGCCAGCAGCTTAGATTATCGGGGACCCTACGAGCAGTACTTC. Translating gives CASSLDYRGPYEQYF.

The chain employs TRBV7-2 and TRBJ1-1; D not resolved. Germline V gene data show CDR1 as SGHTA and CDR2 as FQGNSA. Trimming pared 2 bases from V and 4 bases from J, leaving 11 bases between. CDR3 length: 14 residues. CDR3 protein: CASSLLGLGTEAFF. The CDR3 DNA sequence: TGTGCCAGCAGCTTATTGGGTCTAGGCACTGAAGCTTTCTTT.

The CDR3 sequence is CASSEEGRGSNQPQHF. CDR3 DNA sequence: TGTGCCAGCAGTGAAGAGGGCAGAGGGAGCAATCAGCCCCAGCATTTT. The rearrangement links TRBV6-1 to TRBJ1-5; D not resolved. Germline V lookup: CDR1 MNHNS, CDR2 SASEGT. This CDR3 region has 16 residues. The V gene lost 1 base and the J gene lost 1 base, with 11 bases spanning the gap.